The text below deals with one TCR beta chain. This specimen belongs to a study of siplizumab effects on memory and regulatory T cells. Only in-frame clones appear in the TCRdb table, and some are missing; sequencing was by immunoSEQ multiplex PCR. The sample consists of approximately 97,000 clones, around 90% of them appearing once. Germline V lookup: CDR1 SEHNR, CDR2 FQNEAQ (reference sequence). The CDR3 runs 17 residues. V shed 5 bases and J shed 3 bases, with 19 bases lying between them. What was sequenced was CD4+ T cells sorted from blood. The J gene is TRBJ1-4, the V gene TRBV7-9, with no clear D. This sequence originates from a human donor in good health. CDR3 in amino acids: CASSPNVGARANEKLFF. CDR3 bases: TGTGCCAGCAGCCCCAACGTCGGTGCGCGGGCTAATGAAAAACTGTTTTTT.